This T cell receptor (beta chain) originates from a study of cytomegalovirus exposure and HLA in healthy donors. At the level of the study: The same platform was used for the roughly 110 validation repertoires as for the approximately 630 first-cohort repertoires, as reported in a later analysis. Study-wide points: About 180 TCR beta chains were listed as cytomegalovirus-associated.

This clone has only one observation. Its antigen is currently unknown. The method was immunoSEQ multiplex PCR; TCRdb's version includes in-frame clones alone and lacks a portion of them. In the table there are hundreds of thousands of clones, 87% of which are singletons. The germline V gene has CDR1 SGHTA and CDR2 FQGTGA. The CDR3 covers 15 residues. Trimming took 2 bases from V and 4 from J, leaving 13 bases between them. The rearrangement links TRBV7-3 to TRBJ2-3, with D possibly TRBD1 on 5 matching bases. This clonotype originated in a man aged 18 to 30 in good health and CMV-seropositive. Material: PBMCs. CDR3 DNA sequence: TGTGCCAGCAGCTTAGGGGCACTGGGCGCAGATACGCAGTATTTT. Translation: CASSLGALGADTQYF.